The clone carrying this T cell receptor beta chain was recorded once. Authors' processing steps: Amplification of reference gene primers provided the estimated nucleated cell counts. Only in-frame clones appear in the TCRdb table, and some are missing; sequencing was by immunoSEQ multiplex PCR. The D gene and trimming were derived from the DNA, and the V and J assignments and clone size from that table. The sample consists of 250,000 or so clones, approximately 85% of them appearing once. This sample is drawn from a study of blood T cell repertoires in COVID-19. Study as a whole: Donors in the United States, Italy and Spain gave samples during acute or convalescent COVID-19. T cells, B-cell-depleted T cells, or PBMCs provided the cDNA or gDNA that served as material.

V lost 2 bases, J lost 1 base, and 7 bases stayed unmatched. The CDR3 consists of 16 residues. Germline V gene lookup returns CDR1 SGHRS and CDR2 YFSETQ. Participant-given clinical history determined each cohort assignment. Material: PBMCs or T cells enriched from blood (not recorded which). V and J are TRBV5-1 and TRBJ1-1; TRBD1 aligns across 8 bases. The TCR was taken from a woman between 45 and 60 years old who had been exposed to COVID-19. In DNA form, the CDR3 reads TGCGCCAGCAGCTTTCAACTGACAGGGGCGAACACTGAAGCTTTCTTT. Translation gives CASSFQLTGANTEAFF.